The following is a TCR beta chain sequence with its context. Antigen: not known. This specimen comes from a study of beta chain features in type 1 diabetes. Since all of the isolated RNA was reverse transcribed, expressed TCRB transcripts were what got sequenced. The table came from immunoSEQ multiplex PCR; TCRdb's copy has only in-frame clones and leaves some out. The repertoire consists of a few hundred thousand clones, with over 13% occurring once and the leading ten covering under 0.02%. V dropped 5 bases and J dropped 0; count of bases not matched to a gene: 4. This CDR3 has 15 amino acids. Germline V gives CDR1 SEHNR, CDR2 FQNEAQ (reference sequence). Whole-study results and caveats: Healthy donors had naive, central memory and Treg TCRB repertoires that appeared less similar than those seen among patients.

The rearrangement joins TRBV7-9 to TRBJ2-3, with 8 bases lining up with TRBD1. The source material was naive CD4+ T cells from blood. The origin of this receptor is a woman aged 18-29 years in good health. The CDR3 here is CASSLGQVSTDTQYF. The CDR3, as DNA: TGTGCCAGCAGCCTGGGACAGGTTAGCACAGATACGCAGTATTTT.